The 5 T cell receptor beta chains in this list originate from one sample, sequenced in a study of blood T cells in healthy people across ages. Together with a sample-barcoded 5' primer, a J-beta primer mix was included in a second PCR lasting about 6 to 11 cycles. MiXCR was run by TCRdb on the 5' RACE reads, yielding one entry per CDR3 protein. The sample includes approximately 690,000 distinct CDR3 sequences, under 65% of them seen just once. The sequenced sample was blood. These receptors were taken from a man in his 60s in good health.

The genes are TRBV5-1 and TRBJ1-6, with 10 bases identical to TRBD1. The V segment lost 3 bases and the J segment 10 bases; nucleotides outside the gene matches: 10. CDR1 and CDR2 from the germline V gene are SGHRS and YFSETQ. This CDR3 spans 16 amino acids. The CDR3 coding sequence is TGCGCCAGCAGCTCTTCCCGACAGGGGGCGAGGTCACCCCTCCACTTT. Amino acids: CASSSSRQGARSPLHF. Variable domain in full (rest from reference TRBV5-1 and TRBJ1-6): KAGVTQTPRYLIKTRGQQVTLSCSPISGHRSVSWYQQTPGQGLQFLFEYFSETQRNKGNFPGRFSGRQFSNSRSEMNVSTLELGDSALYLCASSSSRQGARSPLHFGNGTRLTVT.

The CDR3 loop reads CSVEPAGRRNEQFF. CDR3 DNA: TGCAGCGTTGAGCCAGCGGGCCGGCGCAATGAGCAGTTCTTC. The rearrangement links TRBV29-1 to TRBJ2-1; D may be TRBD2 (6 bases). Trimming stripped 3 bases from V and 6 bases from J, with 15 bases between. The CDR3 has 14 residues. CDR1 and CDR2 (germline): SQVTM, ANQGSEA.

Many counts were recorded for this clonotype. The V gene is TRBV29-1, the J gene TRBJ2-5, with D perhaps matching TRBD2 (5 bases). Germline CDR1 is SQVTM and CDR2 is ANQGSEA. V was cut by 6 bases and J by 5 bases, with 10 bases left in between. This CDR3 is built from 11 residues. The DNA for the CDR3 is TGCAGCGTCCTCCGCGGGGAGACCCAGTACTTC. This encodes CSVLRGETQYF.

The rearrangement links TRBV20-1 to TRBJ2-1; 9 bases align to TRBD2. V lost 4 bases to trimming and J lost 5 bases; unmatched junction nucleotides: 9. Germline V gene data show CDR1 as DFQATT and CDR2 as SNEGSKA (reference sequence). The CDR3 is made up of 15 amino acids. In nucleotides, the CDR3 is TGCAGTGCTATCGGGCGGGGGGGCCACAACAATGAGCAGTTCTTC. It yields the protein CSAIGRGGHNNEQFF.

CDR3 nucleotides: TGTGCCAGCAGGGGGCCACCGGCCAATACGCAGTATTTT. Its protein product is CASRGPPANTQYF. The chain combines TRBV28 with TRBJ2-3, with D tentatively TRBD1 (5 bases). This CDR3 comprises 13 residues. Germline V gene data show CDR1 as MDHEN and CDR2 as SYDVKM. Trimming removed 6 bases from V and 7 bases from J, with 14 bases in between.